This section outlines one T cell receptor beta chain sequence together with its context. What it binds is not known. The sample originates from a study of shared clonotypes between healthy human individuals. Study results and limitations: In having few donors, the study represented limited genetic and exposure-history diversity. Several donors held about 4.5% of naive CD4 clonotypes in common.

In the naive CD8 group, cells lacked CD45RO and were positively selected for CCR7, so terminally differentiated effector memory CD45RA+ cells were left out. Donors comprised only Caucasian adults living in Nashville, Tennessee. Across several immunoSEQ plates, the genomic DNA of each subset was split evenly. The protocol was immunoSEQ multiplex PCR, while the TCRdb copy is restricted to in-frame clones and leaves out a portion. The sample holds some 2,000,000 clones, roughly 94% seen once. This receptor was identified in a man aged 18 to 30 in good health. Sequencing was performed on naive CD8+ T cells sorted from blood.

The CDR3 loop reads CASRGGTGGYGYTF. The CDR3 bases are TGTGCCAGCAGGGGCGGGACAGGGGGGTATGGCTACACCTTC. The chain couples TRBV27 to TRBJ1-2, with TRBD1 matching over 11 bases. This CDR3 contains 14 residues. Losses at the gene ends were 6 bases for V and 5 bases for J; bases not matched to a gene: 5. Germline V gene data show CDR1 as MNHEY and CDR2 as SMNVEV (reference sequence).